This T cell receptor beta chain was found in a study of T cell responses to AZD1222 COVID-19 vaccine. About the research overall: Analysis merged second doses at about 4 or about 12 weeks.

Turning to this clone: Its antigen is as yet unknown.

Profiling relied on immunoSEQ multiplex PCR, and the TCRdb table lists in-frame clones only, not all of them. This table holds more than 150,000 clones, just under 90% found once. V shed 3 bases and J 0 bases; nucleotides not matched to a gene: 5. From germline, CDR1 is SGDLS and CDR2 YYNGEE. This CDR3 is 17 amino acids long. Points from the study as a whole: Spike-specific TCR breadth and depth were elevated following two AZD1222 doses.

The sequences come from peripheral blood, collected on day 0 of AZD1222 vaccination. This rearrangement joins TRBV9 to TRBJ1-3; 11 positions match TRBD1. This sequence originates from an adult in good health. CDR3 amino acids: CASSASGTGGSGNTIYF. The CDR3 DNA reads as TGTGCCAGCAGCGCCTCCGGGACAGGGGGCTCTGGAAACACCATATATTTT. Drawing the rest from reference TRBV9 and TRBJ1-3, the complete variable domain is DSGVTQTPKHLITATGQRVTLRCSPRSGDLSVYWYQQSLDQGLQFLIQYYNGEERAKGNILERFSAQQFPDLHSELNLSSLELGDSALYFCASSASGTGGSGNTIYFGEGSWLTVV.